The table lists the clone carrying this T cell receptor (beta chain) with many counts. This specimen comes from a study of regulatory T cells in long-lasting Graves disease. The sample's time point: newly diagnosed GD, antithyroid drugs for less than 3 months. The TCR library was made from RNA that had been extracted from PBMCs in TRIzol. The authors built TCR beta libraries using iRepertoire HTBI primers and Arm-PCR of CDR3 regions. Via MiXCR, TCRdb re-called the multiplex PCR reads, giving one row per CDR3 protein. The repertoire holds 350,000 to 500,000 distinct CDR3 sequences, over 15% seen once, with less than 30% in the top ten. The data also belong to a second study, concerning T cells in Graves' hyperthyroidism and ophthalmopathy.

The receptor comes from a woman aged 18-29 years with Graves disease. This specimen was peripheral blood mononuclear cells (PBMCs), taken at new diagnosis, from a patient treated with antithyroid drugs.

CDR3: CASSPGQGAGNEQFF. DNA for the CDR3: TGTGCCAGCAGTCCGGGACAGGGGGCCGGCAATGAGCAGTTCTTC. V is TRBV18 and J is TRBJ2-1; TRBD1 matches 12 bases. The CDR3 spans 15 residues. J gave up 6 bases and V 8 bases, and 8 bases lay outside the gene matches. Germline assignment: CDR1 KGHSH and CDR2 LQKENI.